A single sample is the source of the 18 T cell receptor beta chains below, sequenced in a study of technical replicates of blood from several donors (dated by TCRdb to 2016 to 2017). Library generation was performed with the immunoSEQ multiplex PCR assay. What TCRdb holds here is the immuneACCESS table cut down to in-frame rearrangements. Part of the clones is not present; checked against another copy, under half of the missing clones reflect an unresolved V gene, and the others are unexplained. The sample table records about 62,000 clones; roughly 98% of these occur just once. Around 0.16% of the sample is taken by the ten largest. Sequenced: T cells isolated from PBMCs. The receptors originated from a human donor in good health.

The chain couples TRBV20-1 to TRBJ1-2, with unresolved D. The V and J ends lost 4 bases and 6 bases respectively, with 9 bases between them. CDR3 length equals 11 residues. Germline V gives CDR1 DFQATT, CDR2 SNEGSKA (reference sequence). CDR3 sequence reads: CSATGPHGYTF. The CDR3 nucleotides read TGCAGTGCTACAGGTCCCCATGGCTACACCTTC.

The gene calls are TRBV5-1 and TRBJ2-3, with 8 bases aligning to TRBD2. The V segment lost 5 bases and the J segment 3 bases; nucleotides outside the gene matches: 5. The germline gives CDR1 SGHRS, CDR2 YFSETQ. This CDR3 spans 14 amino acids. The CDR3 is CASRSAGATDTQYF. The CDR3 nucleotides are TGCGCCAGCAGGTCAGCGGGAGCTACAGATACGCAGTATTTT.

The chain combines TRBV28 with TRBJ1-3; 7 nucleotides match TRBD1. CDR3 size: 13 residues. CDR1 and CDR2 (germline): MDHEN, SYDVKM. DNA of the CDR3: TGTGGCCATGGGACAGTCTCTGGAAACACCATATATTTT. Protein sequence: CGHGTVSGNTIYF.

The V call is TRBV5-6, the J call TRBJ1-5; TRBD1 might be the D (5 bases). The CDR3 sequence is 18 residues long. Germline V gene lookup returns CDR1 SGHDT and CDR2 YYEEEE. The V end was cut by 0 bases, the J end by 4 bases, with 20 bases between. Here the CDR3 DNA reads TGTGCCAGCAGCTTGGCCACGAGGAGGGTGGAGGGGAATCAGCCCCAGCATTTT. Its protein product is CASSLATRRVEGNQPQHF. The full variable domain, with the rest looked up from reference TRBV5-6 and TRBJ1-5, is DAGVTQSPTHLIKTRGQQVTLRCSPKSGHDTVSWYQQALGQGPQFIFQYYEEEERQRGNFPDRFSGHQFPNYSSELNVNALLLGDSALYLCASSLATRRVEGNQPQHFGDGTRLSIL.

This chain uses TRBV10-3 with TRBJ2-7, with TRBD1 matching 7 bases. The CDR3 runs 14 residues. Germline V gene data show CDR1 as ENHRY and CDR2 as SYGVKD. Unmatched junction bases numbered 6, after V lost 5 bases and J lost 2 bases. In DNA form, the CDR3 reads TGTGCCATCAGTAGCCGGGACAGACCCTACGAGCAGTACTTC. The encoded protein is CAISSRDRPYEQYF.

J is TRBJ2-7 and V is TRBV18; 8 nucleotides match TRBD1. Germline V gene sequence: CDR1 KGHSH, CDR2 LQKENI. This CDR3 spans 14 amino acids. V was pared by 4 bases and J by 4 bases, with 6 bases of the junction left unmatched. The CDR3 nucleotides read TGTGCCAGCTCACTGGACAGGGCTTCGTACGAGCAGTACTTC. It yields the protein CASSLDRASYEQYF.

This rearrangement joins TRBV9 to TRBJ1-2, with a weak D call TRBD1 (6 bases). The V gene lost 0 bases and the J gene lost 6 bases, with 9 bases spanning the gap. CDR1 is SGDLS and CDR2 is YYNGEE in the germline V gene. The CDR3 is 13 residues long. This CDR3 reads CASSVEQGNGYTF. As DNA, the CDR3 is TGTGCCAGCAGCGTAGAACAGGGCAATGGCTACACCTTC.

The chain employs TRBV7-9 and TRBJ2-7; TRBD1 might be the D (6 bases). There are 15 residues in the CDR3. Trimming stripped 5 bases from V and 2 bases from J, with 16 bases between. Germline CDR1 SEHNR, CDR2 FQNEAQ (reference sequence). The CDR3 DNA reads TGTGCCAGCAGCGTCCAACAGGGACCGACCTACGAGCAGTACTTC. This sequence encodes CASSVQQGPTYEQYF.

The J gene is TRBJ1-2, the V gene TRBV6-1; D is unclear. The length of the CDR3 is 14 residues. Deletions cut 8 bases from V and 5 bases from J, with 18 bases between. Per germline, CDR1 MNHNS and CDR2 SASEGT. The CDR3 DNA follows: TGTGCCAGCTTCATGGTGGGCAGGAAGTATGGCTACACCTTC. It specifies CASFMVGRKYGYTF.

The chain is built from TRBV30 and TRBJ1-2, with D tentatively TRBD1 (6 bases). Germline-derived CDR1 and CDR2 are GTSNPN and SVGIG (reference sequence). Trimming took 3 bases from V and 5 from J, leaving 19 bases between them. The CDR3 has 15 amino acids. The CDR3 loop reads CAWSLTGTRTYGYTF. The CDR3, as DNA: TGTGCCTGGAGCCTTACCGGGACACGGACGTATGGCTACACCTTC. Variable domain in full (rest from reference TRBV30 and TRBJ1-2): SQTIHQWPATLVQPVGSPLSLECTVEGTSNPNLYWYRQAAGRGLQLLFYSVGIGQISSEVPQNLSASRPQDRQFILSSKKLLLSDSGFYLCAWSLTGTRTYGYTFGSGTRLTVV.

The chain has TRBV6-6 and TRBJ2-5, with TRBD2 matching 7 bases. CDR1 MNHNY and CDR2 SVGAGI come from the germline V gene (reference sequence). J lost 1 base, V lost 8 bases, and 10 bases had no gene match. The CDR3 extends over 15 amino acids. CDR3 amino acids: CASGGGLEPQETQYF. The CDR3 region has the DNA TGTGCCAGCGGGGGGGGGTTAGAGCCCCAAGAGACCCAGTACTTC.

This chain uses TRBV5-1 with TRBJ1-1, with D tentatively TRBD1 (6 bases). Germline values: CDR1 SGHRS, CDR2 YFSETQ. The CDR3 length is 19 residues. Trimming left V 1 base short and J 1 base short, with 23 bases between. The CDR3 coding sequence is TGCGCCAGCAGCTTGAATCCGGTCAGGGGAAGTTTAGGGAACACTGAAGCTTTCTTT. It encodes CASSLNPVRGSLGNTEAFF.

The chain recombines TRBV28 with TRBJ2-5, with 7 bases aligning to TRBD2. This CDR3 region has 13 residues. Germline V lookup: CDR1 MDHEN, CDR2 SYDVKM. V trimming: 5 bases; J trimming: 4 bases; junction bases outside the gene matches: 4. CDR3 coding DNA: TGTGCCAGCAGTGGCGGGGGTGGAGAGACCCAGTACTTC. Its translation: CASSGGGGETQYF.

J is TRBJ1-2 and V is TRBV11-3; D not resolved. Trimming took off 3 bases at V and 8 bases at J, with 13 bases between the two ends. The CDR3 sequence is 13 residues long. Germline lookup yields CDR1 SGHNT and CDR2 YENEEA. The CDR3, as DNA: TGTGCCAGCAGCTTTAGTACCTTAGCGGGCTACACCTTC. Its translation is CASSFSTLAGYTF.

The chain recombines TRBV6-6 with TRBJ2-7; 8 bases map to TRBD1. The CDR3 covers 14 residues. Trimming took 6 bases from V and 6 from J; bases not matched to a gene: 10. Germline assignment: CDR1 MNHNY and CDR2 SVGAGI (reference sequence). CDR3 loop: CASSLQGAPTEQYF. Written as DNA, the CDR3 is TGTGCCAGCAGCCTTCAGGGGGCCCCCACCGAGCAGTACTTC.

J is TRBJ1-2 and V is TRBV2; 7 nucleotides align to TRBD1. The CDR3 is made up of 14 amino acids. Unmatched junction bases numbered 6, after V lost 4 bases and J lost 4 bases. Germline lookup yields CDR1 SNHLY and CDR2 FYNNEI. In DNA, the CDR3 is TGTGCCAGCAGTGCGGGGACAGCCGTCTATGGCTACACCTTC. Residues: CASSAGTAVYGYTF.

The chain combines TRBV5-6 with TRBJ2-1; D gene ambiguous. Germline values: CDR1 SGHDT, CDR2 YYEEEE. The V gene lost 2 bases and the J gene lost 3 bases, with 12 bases spanning the gap. The CDR3 length is 15 residues. The CDR3 loop is CASSFRQDNYNEQFF. The CDR3 DNA reads as TGTGCCAGCAGCTTCCGCCAAGACAACTACAATGAGCAGTTCTTC.

The V call is TRBV6-5, the J call TRBJ2-7, with D tentatively TRBD1 (6 bases). The CDR3 has 12 residues. V was clipped by 5 bases and J by 7 bases, with 12 bases between them. Germline CDR1 MNHEY, CDR2 SVGAGI. DNA for the CDR3: TGTGCCAGCAGTCAGACTGGGACAGAGCAGTACTTC. This gives the protein CASSQTGTEQYF.